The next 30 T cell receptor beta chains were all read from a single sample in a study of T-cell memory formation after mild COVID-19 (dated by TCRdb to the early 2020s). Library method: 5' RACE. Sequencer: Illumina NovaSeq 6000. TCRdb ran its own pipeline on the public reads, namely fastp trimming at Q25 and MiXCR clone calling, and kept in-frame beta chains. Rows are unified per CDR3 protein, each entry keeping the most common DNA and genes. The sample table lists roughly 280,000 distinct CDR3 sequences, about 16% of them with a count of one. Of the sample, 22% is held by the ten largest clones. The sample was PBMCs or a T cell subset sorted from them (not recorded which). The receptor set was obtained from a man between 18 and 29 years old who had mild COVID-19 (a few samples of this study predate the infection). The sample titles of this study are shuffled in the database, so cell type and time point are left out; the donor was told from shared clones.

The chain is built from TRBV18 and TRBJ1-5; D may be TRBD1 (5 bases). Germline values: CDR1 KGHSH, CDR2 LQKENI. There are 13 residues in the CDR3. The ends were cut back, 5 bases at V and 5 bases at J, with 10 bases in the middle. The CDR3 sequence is CASSEGEDQPQHF. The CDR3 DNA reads TGTGCCAGCTCAGAAGGGGAGGATCAGCCCCAGCATTTT.

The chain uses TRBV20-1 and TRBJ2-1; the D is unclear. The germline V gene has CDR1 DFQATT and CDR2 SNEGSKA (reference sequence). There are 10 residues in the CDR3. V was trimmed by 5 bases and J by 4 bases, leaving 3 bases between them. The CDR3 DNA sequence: TGCAGTGCTTTGTACAATGAGCAGTTCTTC. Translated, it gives CSALYNEQFF.

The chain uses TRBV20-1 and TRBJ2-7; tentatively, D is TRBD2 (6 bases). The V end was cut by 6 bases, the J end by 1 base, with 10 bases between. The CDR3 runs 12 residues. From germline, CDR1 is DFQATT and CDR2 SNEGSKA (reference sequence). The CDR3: CSAFGGSYEQYV. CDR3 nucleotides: TGCAGTGCCTTCGGGGGTTCCTACGAGCAGTACGTC.

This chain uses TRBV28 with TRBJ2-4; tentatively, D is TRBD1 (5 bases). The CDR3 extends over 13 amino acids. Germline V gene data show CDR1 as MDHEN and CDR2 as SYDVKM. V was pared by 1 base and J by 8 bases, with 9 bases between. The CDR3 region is CASSLFREYIQYF. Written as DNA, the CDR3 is TGTGCCAGCAGTTTATTCAGGGAATACATTCAGTACTTC.

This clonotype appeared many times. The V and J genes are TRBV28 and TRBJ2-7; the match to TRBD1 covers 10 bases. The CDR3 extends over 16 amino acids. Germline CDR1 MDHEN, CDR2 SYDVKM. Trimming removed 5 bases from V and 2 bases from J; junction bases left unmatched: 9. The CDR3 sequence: CASSGGRGTGAYEQYV. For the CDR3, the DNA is TGTGCCAGCAGTGGCGGTCGGGGGACAGGGGCCTACGAGCAGTACGTC.

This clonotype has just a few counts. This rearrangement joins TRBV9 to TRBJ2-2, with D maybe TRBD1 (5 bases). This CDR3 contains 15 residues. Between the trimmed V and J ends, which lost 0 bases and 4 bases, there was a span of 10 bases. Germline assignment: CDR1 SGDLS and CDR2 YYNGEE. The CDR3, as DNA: TGTGCCAGCAGCGTAGAGGCAGGGCTCACCGGGGAGCTGTTTTTT. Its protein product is CASSVEAGLTGELFF. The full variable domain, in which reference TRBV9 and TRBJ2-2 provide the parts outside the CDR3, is DSGVTQTPKHLITATGQRVTLRCSPRSGDLSVYWYQQSLDQGLQFLIQYYNGEERAKGNILERFSAQQFPDLHSELNLSSLELGDSALYFCASSVEAGLTGELFFGEGSRLTVL.

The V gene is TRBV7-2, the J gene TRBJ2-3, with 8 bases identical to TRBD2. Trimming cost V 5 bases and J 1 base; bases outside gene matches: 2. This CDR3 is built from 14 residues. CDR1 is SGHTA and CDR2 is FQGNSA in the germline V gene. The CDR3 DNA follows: TGTGCCAGCAGCATCGGGGGGGGCACAGATACGCAGTATTTT. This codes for CASSIGGGTDTQYF.

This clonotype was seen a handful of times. CDR3 nucleotides: TGTGCCAGCAGCCTTGTGGGAGGCACCCGTTCACCCCTCCACTTT. Translation gives CASSLVGGTRSPLHF. The chain is built from TRBV6-1 and TRBJ1-6; no clear D gene. The V gene lost 6 bases and the J gene lost 9 bases, with 18 bases spanning the gap. Germline CDR1 reads MNHNS; CDR2 reads SASEGT. The CDR3 consists of 15 residues.

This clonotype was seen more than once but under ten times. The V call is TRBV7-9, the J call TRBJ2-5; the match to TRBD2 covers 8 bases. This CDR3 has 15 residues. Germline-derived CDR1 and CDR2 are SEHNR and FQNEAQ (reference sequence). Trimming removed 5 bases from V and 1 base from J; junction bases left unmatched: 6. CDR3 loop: CASSLNGGAQETQYF. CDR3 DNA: TGTGCCAGCAGCCTGAACGGGGGGGCCCAAGAGACCCAGTACTTC. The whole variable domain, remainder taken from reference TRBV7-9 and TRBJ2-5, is DTGVSQNPRHKITKRGQNVTFRCDPISEHNRLYWYRQTLGQGPEFLTYFQNEAQLEKSRLLSDRFSAERPKGSFSTLEIQRTEQGDSAMYLCASSLNGGAQETQYFGPGTRLLVL.

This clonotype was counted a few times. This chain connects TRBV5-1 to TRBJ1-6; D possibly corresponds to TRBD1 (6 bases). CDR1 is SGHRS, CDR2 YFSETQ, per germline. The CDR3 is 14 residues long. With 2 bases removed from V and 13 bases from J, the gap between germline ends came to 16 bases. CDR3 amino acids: CASSLRDNRNPLHF. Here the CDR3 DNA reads TGCGCCAGCAGCTTACGGGACAACCGAAATCCCCTCCACTTT.

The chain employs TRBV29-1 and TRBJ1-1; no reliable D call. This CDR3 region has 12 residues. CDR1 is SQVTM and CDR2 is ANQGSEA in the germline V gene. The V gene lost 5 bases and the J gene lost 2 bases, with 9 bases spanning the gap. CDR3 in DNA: TGCAGCGTTAGGGCCTTTAACACTGAAGCTTTCTTT. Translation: CSVRAFNTEAFF.

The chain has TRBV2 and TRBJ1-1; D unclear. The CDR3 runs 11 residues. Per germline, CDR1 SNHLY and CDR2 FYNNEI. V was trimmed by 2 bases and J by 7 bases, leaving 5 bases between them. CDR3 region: CASSERGEAFF. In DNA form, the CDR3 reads TGTGCCAGCAGTGAACGGGGTGAAGCTTTCTTT.

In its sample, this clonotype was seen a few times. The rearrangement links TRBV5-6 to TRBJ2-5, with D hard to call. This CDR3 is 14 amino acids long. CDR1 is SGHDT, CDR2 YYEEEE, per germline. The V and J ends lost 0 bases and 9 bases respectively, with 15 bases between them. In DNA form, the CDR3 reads TGTGCCAGCAGCTTGGCAGGTCCCCTCGATTCCCAGTACTTC. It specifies CASSLAGPLDSQYF.

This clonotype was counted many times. The CDR3 nucleotides read TGTGCCAGCAGTTTTGAGACCGGGGAGCTGTTTTTT. It translates to CASSFETGELFF. V gene TRBV12-3 or TRBV12-4 combines with J gene TRBJ2-2; D is unresolved. This CDR3 has 12 residues. V gave up 3 bases and J gave up 5 bases, with 4 bases separating them.

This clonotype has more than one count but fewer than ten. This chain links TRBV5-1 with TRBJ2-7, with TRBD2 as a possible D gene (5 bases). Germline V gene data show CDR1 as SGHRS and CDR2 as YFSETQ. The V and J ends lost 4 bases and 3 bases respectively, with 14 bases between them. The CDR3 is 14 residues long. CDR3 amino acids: CASSGDRLLYEQYF. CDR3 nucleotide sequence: TGCGCCAGCAGCGGTGACCGACTACTCTACGAGCAGTACTTC.

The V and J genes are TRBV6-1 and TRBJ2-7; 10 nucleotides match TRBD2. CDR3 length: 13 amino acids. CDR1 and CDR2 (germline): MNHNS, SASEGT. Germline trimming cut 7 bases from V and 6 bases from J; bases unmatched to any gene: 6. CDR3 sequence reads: CASTPRTSGEQYV. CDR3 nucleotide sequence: TGTGCCAGCACACCTCGGACTAGCGGCGAGCAGTACGTC.

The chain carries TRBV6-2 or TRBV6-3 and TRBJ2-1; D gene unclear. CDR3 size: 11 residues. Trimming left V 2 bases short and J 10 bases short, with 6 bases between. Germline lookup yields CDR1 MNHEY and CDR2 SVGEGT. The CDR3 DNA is TGTGCCAGCAGTTACCTGGGGGAGCAGTTCTTC. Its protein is CASSYLGEQFF.

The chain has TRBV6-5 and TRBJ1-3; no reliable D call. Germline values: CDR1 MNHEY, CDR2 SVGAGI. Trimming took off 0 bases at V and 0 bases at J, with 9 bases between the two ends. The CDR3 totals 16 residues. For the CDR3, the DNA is TGTGCCAGCAGTTACTCGGGCTTTGACTCTGGAAACACCATATATTTT. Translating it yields CASSYSGFDSGNTIYF.

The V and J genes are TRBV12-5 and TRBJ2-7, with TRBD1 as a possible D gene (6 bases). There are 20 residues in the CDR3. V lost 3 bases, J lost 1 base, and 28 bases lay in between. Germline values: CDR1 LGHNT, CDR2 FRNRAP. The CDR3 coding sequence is TGTGCTAGTGGTTTTCCCAGGGTGGACAGTCTCTTACGGAATTCCTACGAGCAGTACGTC. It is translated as CASGFPRVDSLLRNSYEQYV.

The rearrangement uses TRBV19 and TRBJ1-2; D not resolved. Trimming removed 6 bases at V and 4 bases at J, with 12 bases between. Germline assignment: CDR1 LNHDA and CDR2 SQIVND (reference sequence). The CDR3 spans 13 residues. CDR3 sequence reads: CASSPSRVYGYTF. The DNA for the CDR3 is TGTGCCAGTAGCCCCTCTCGGGTCTATGGCTACACCTTC. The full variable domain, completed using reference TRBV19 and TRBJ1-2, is DGGITQSPKYLFRKEGQNVTLSCEQNLNHDAMYWYRQDPGQGLRLIYYSQIVNDFQKGDIAEGYSVSREKKESFPLTVTSAQKNPTAFYLCASSPSRVYGYTFGSGTRLTVV.

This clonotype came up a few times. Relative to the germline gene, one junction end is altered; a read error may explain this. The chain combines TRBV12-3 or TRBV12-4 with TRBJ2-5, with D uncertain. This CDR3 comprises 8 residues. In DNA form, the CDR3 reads TGTGCCAGCAGTTTAACAGACTTC. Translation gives CASSLTDF.

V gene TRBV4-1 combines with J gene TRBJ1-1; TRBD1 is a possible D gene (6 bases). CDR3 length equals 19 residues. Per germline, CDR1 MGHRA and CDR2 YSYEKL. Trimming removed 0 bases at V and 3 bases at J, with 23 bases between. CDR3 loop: CASSQDLEGGGLGYTEAFF. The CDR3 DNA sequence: TGCGCCAGCAGCCAAGATCTGGAGGGTGGGGGCCTAGGGTACACTGAAGCTTTCTTT.

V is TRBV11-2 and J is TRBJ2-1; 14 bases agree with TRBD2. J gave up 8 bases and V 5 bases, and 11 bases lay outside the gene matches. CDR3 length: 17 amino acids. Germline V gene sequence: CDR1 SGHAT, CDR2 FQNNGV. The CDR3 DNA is TGTGCCAGCAGCCCTACGATCGGACTAGCGGGGGGCCATGAGCAGTTCTTC. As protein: CASSPTIGLAGGHEQFF.

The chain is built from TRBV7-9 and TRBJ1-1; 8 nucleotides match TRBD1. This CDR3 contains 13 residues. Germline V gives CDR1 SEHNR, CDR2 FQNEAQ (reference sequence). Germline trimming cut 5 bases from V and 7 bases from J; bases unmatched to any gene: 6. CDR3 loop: CASSETGGFEAFF. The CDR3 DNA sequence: TGTGCCAGCAGCGAAACAGGGGGTTTTGAAGCTTTCTTT.

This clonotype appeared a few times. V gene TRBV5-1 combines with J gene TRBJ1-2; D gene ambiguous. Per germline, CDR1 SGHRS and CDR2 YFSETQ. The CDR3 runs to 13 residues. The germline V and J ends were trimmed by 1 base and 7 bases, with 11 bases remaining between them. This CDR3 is CASSLLSASGYTF. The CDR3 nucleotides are TGCGCCAGCAGCTTGTTATCCGCTAGTGGCTACACCTTC.

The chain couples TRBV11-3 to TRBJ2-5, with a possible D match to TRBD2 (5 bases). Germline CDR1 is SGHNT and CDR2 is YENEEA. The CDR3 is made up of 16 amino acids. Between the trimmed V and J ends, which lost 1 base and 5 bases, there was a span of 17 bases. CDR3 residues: CASSLGSNPSGETQYF. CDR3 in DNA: TGTGCCAGCAGCTTAGGATCTAACCCATCGGGGGAGACCCAGTACTTC.

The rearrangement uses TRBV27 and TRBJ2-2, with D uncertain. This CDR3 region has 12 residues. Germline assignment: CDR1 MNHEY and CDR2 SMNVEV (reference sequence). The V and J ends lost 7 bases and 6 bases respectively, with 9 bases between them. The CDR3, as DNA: TGTGCCAGCAAAGGGCTCGCCGGGGAGCTGTTTTTT. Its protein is CASKGLAGELFF.

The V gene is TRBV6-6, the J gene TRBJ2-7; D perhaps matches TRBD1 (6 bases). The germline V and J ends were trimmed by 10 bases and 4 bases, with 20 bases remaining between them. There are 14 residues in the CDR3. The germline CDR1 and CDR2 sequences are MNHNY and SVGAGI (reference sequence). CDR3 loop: CATLEPGTPYEQYF. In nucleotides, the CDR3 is TGTGCCACCCTAGAACCCGGGACACCGTACGAGCAGTACTTC.

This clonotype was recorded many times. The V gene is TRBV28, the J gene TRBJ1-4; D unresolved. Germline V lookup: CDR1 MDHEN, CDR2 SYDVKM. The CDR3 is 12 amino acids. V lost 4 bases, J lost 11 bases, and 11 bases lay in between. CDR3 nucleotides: TGTGCCAGCAGTTCGTCACATCGGAAACTGTTTTTT. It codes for CASSSSHRKLFF. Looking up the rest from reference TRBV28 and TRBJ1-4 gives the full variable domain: DVKVTQSSRYLVKRTGEKVFLECVQDMDHENMFWYRQDPGLGLRLIYFSYDVKMKEKGDIPEGYSVSREKKERFSLILESASTNQTSMYLCASSSSHRKLFFGSGTQLSVL.

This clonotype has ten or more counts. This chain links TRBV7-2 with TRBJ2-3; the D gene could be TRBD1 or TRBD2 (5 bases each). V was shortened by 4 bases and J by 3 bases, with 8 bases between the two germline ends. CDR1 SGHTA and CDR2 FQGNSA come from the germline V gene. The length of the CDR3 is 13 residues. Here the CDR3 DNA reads TGTGCCAGCAGCTCGGGACCGACAGATACGCAGTATTTT. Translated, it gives CASSSGPTDTQYF.